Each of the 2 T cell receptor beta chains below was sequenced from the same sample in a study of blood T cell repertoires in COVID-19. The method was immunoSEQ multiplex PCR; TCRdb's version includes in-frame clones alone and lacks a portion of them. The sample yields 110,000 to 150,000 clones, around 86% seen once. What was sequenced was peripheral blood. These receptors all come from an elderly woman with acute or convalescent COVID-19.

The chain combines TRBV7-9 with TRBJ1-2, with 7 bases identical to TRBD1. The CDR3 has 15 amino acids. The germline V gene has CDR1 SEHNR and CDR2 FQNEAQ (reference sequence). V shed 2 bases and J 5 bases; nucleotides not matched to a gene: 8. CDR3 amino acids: CASSLPRQGNYGYTF. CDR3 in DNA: TGTGCCAGCAGCTTACCCAGACAGGGAAATTATGGCTACACCTTC.

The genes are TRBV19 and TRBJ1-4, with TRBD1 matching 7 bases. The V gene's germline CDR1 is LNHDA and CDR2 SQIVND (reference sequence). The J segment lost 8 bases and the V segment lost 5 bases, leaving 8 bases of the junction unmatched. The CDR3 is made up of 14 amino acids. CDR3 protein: CASSLQGVSEKLFF. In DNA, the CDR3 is TGTGCCAGTAGTTTGCAGGGGGTATCCGAAAAACTGTTTTTT.